These T cell receptor beta chains were read from a single sample in a study of blood T cell repertoires in COVID-19. The assay was immunoSEQ multiplex PCR, and TCRdb's table has in-frame clones only and misses some. The sample lists tens of thousands of clones, approximately 83% occurring once. The sequenced material came from peripheral blood. The origin of the receptors is a human donor in a cohort sampled during active COVID-19. Both conserved end residues are part of each CDR3. The D gene is left open where the match is weak. For some rows the clone size is stated as once, few or many, or as a class when expanded; others skip it.

v_gene	len	abundance	j_gene	d_gene	CDR3aa	CDR3nt
TRBV15	15	NA	TRBJ2-5	TRBD1	CATSALRGPAETQYF	TGTGCCACCAGCGCCCTGAGGGGGCCAGCAGAGACCCAGTACTTC
TRBV28	14	NA	TRBJ1-2	NA	CASSSRSRGYGYTF	TGTGCCAGCAGTTCCCGTAGTAGGGGTTACGGCTACACCTTC
TRBV27	18	NA	TRBJ2-1	TRBD1	CARGAADRDFSSYNEQFF	TGTGCCAGGGGGGCCGCGGACAGGGACTTTAGCTCCTACAATGAGCAGTTCTTC
TRBV10-3	14	NA	TRBJ1-2	NA	CAISESGADYGYTF	TGTGCCATCAGTGAGTCGGGGGCAGACTATGGCTACACCTTC
TRBV11-2	17	NA	TRBJ2-5	TRBD1	CASSLDRTGGNQETQYF	TGTGCCAGCAGCTTAGATCGGACAGGGGGGAACCAAGAGACCCAGTACTTC
TRBV7-9	17	NA	TRBJ1-1	NA	CASKNFGPVNMNTEAFF	TGTGCCAGTAAAAACTTTGGGCCCGTAAATATGAACACTGAAGCTTTCTTT
TRBV6-6	18	NA	TRBJ2-1	TRBD1	CASSPEGPYRDRGHEQFF	TGTGCCAGCAGTCCGGAGGGGCCCTACCGGGACAGGGGACATGAGCAGTTCTTC
TRBV5-8	18	NA	TRBJ1-2	TRBD1	CASSLGTGTGARNYGYTF	TGTGCCAGCAGCTTGGGAACCGGGACAGGGGCACGGAACTATGGCTACACCTTC
TRBV20-1	17	NA	TRBJ1-5	NA	CSASAPGRTSSNQPQHF	TGCAGTGCTAGTGCCCCTGGACGGACTTCTAGCAATCAGCCCCAGCATTTT
TRBV19	13	NA	TRBJ1-5	NA	CASSDRTNQPQHF	TGTGCCAGTAGTGACAGAACGAATCAGCCCCAGCATTTT
TRBV2	14	few	TRBJ1-1	NA	CASSGDGRNTEAFF	TGTGCCAGCAGTGGAGACGGGAGGAACACTGAAGCTTTCTTT
TRBV11-2	19	NA	TRBJ2-7	TRBD1	CASSSPATGSPSWLYEQYF	TGTGCCAGCAGCTCTCCCGCGACAGGGTCCCCCTCTTGGCTTTACGAGCAGTACTTC
TRBV27	15	NA	TRBJ2-7	TRBD2	CASSLTSGRPYEQYF	TGTGCCAGCAGCCTTACTAGCGGGAGGCCCTACGAGCAGTACTTC
TRBV9	12	NA	TRBJ2-7	TRBD1	CASSVDRGEQYF	TGTGCCAGCAGCGTCGACAGGGGAGAGCAGTACTTC
TRBV23-1	16	NA	TRBJ1-2	TRBD1	CASSHNIRGYRDGYTF	TGCGCCAGCAGTCACAATATCAGGGGGTATAGGGATGGCTACACCTTC
TRBV19	14	NA	TRBJ2-5	NA	CASRPPGGGETQYF	TGTGCCAGTAGACCCCCCGGAGGTGGAGAGACCCAGTACTTC
TRBV18	15	few	TRBJ1-5	TRBD1	CASSPNRGRNQPQHF	TGTGCCAGCTCACCAAACAGGGGACGCAATCAGCCCCAGCATTTT
TRBV7-9	15	NA	TRBJ1-1	NA	CASSLGSGGNTEAFF	TGTGCCAGCAGCTTAGGATCCGGGGGGAACACTGAAGCTTTCTTT
TRBV5-1	15	NA	TRBJ2-2	NA	CASSQFMTGTGELFF	TGCGCCAGCAGCCAATTCATGACCGGGACCGGGGAGCTGTTTTTT
TRBV10-3	15	NA	TRBJ1-5	NA	CAISESGQPIQPQHF	TGTGCCATCAGTGAGTCAGGACAGCCTATCCAGCCCCAGCATTTT
TRBV19	12	NA	TRBJ2-1	NA	CASSILYNEQFF	TGTGCCAGTAGTATCTTATACAATGAGCAGTTCTTC
TRBV4-2	15	NA	TRBJ2-5	TRBD1	CASSQQGQGAETQYF	TGTGCCAGCAGCCAACAGGGACAGGGGGCGGAGACCCAGTACTTC
TRBV28	17	NA	TRBJ1-4	TRBD1	CASSGTGLLATNEKLFF	TGTGCCAGCAGTGGGACAGGGCTCCTTGCTACTAATGAAAAACTGTTTTTT
TRBV6-5	14	NA	TRBJ1-5	TRBD1	CASSPDRAPGPQHF	TGTGCCAGCAGCCCCGACAGGGCCCCTGGGCCCCAGCATTTT
TRBV2	16	NA	TRBJ2-1	NA	CASSKLIPSSYNEQFF	TGTGCCAGCAGTAAGCTGATCCCAAGCTCCTACAATGAGCAGTTCTTC
TRBV19	13	NA	TRBJ2-7	TRBD2	CASSPTSGYEQYF	TGTGCCAGTAGCCCGACTAGCGGGTACGAGCAGTACTTC
TRBV28	13	NA	TRBJ2-3	NA	CASGGGPSRYRYF	TGTGCCAGCGGGGGCGGCCCTTCGAGGTATCGGTATTTT
TRBV29-1	14	NA	TRBJ2-2	NA	CSVYGGMNTGELFF	TGCAGCGTTTACGGGGGAATGAACACCGGGGAGCTGTTTTTT
TRBV10-3	14	NA	TRBJ2-7	NA	CAIRGGVPSGEQYF	TGTGCCATCAGAGGGGGGGTCCCTTCGGGGGAGCAGTACTTC
TRBV19	14	NA	TRBJ1-2	TRBD1	CASIPRGQVYGYTF	TGTGCCAGTATCCCAAGGGGACAGGTCTATGGCTACACCTTC
TRBV5-5	15	NA	TRBJ1-5	TRBD1	CASSGGGPGNQPQHF	TGTGCCAGCAGCGGAGGGGGCCCGGGCAATCAGCCCCAGCATTTT
TRBV4-1	18	NA	TRBJ2-1	TRBD2	CASSQDILAGVSRNEQFF	TGCGCCAGCAGCCAAGATATACTAGCGGGAGTTTCTAGGAATGAGCAGTTCTTC
TRBV6-5	15	once	TRBJ2-5	TRBD1	CASTTRDRYQETQYF	TGTGCCAGCACAACCCGGGACAGGTACCAAGAGACCCAGTACTTC
TRBV5-5	16	NA	TRBJ2-7	NA	CASSLELALSSYEQYF	TGTGCCAGCAGCCTGGAGCTAGCGTTGAGCTCCTACGAGCAGTACTTC
TRBV5-8	15	NA	TRBJ2-5	TRBD1	CASSTGQGILKTQYF	TGTGCCAGCAGCACCGGACAGGGAATTTTGAAGACCCAGTACTTC
TRBV9	16	NA	TRBJ2-3	NA	CASSPSAGLFQDTQYF	TGTGCCAGCAGCCCGTCGGCTGGGCTGTTTCAAGATACGCAGTATTTT
TRBV7-2	17	NA	TRBJ2-7	TRBD1	CASSLLGTEGNPYEQYF	TGTGCCAGCAGCTTACTCGGGACAGAGGGCAACCCCTACGAGCAGTACTTC
TRBV27	13	NA	TRBJ1-1	TRBD1	CASSSRDREGAFF	TGTGCCAGCAGTTCCAGGGACAGGGAAGGTGCTTTCTTT
TRBV2	16	NA	TRBJ2-3	TRBD2	CASILLGAGATDTQYF	TGTGCCAGCATCCTCCTCGGCGCGGGAGCCACAGATACGCAGTATTTT
TRBV19	14	NA	TRBJ1-2	NA	CASSIGTSNYGYTF	TGTGCCAGTAGTATAGGCACTTCTAACTATGGCTACACCTTC
TRBV28	13	NA	TRBJ2-1	NA	CASSPTPRNEQFF	TGTGCCAGCAGCCCCACACCAAGAAATGAGCAGTTCTTC
TRBV5-1	14	once	TRBJ1-4	NA	CASSDGHGNEKLFF	TGCGCCAGCAGCGACGGACACGGTAATGAAAAACTGTTTTTT
TRBV19	13	once	TRBJ1-1	NA	CASSINSLPEAFF	TGTGCCAGTAGTATAAACTCTCTGCCTGAAGCTTTCTTT
TRBV3-1/TRBV3-2	18	NA	TRBJ1-3	TRBD1	CASSRRATGQSSGNTIYF	TGTGCCAGCAGCCGGCGTGCGACAGGGCAAAGCTCTGGAAACACCATATATTTT
TRBV6-6	13	NA	TRBJ1-2	TRBD1	CASSPRTGGGYTF	TGTGCCAGTAGCCCGCGGACAGGGGGTGGCTACACCTTC
TRBV10-2	15	few	TRBJ1-4	TRBD1	CASSGDRGTNEKLFF	TGCGCCAGCAGTGGAGACAGGGGTACTAATGAAAAACTGTTTTTT
TRBV29-1	15	NA	TRBJ2-5	TRBD2	CSVGVAGGLGLTQYF	TGCAGCGTTGGTGTAGCGGGAGGGCTGGGTCTAACCCAGTACTTC
TRBV5-1	15	NA	TRBJ2-2	TRBD2	CASSYLAGPTGELFF	TGCGCCAGCAGCTACCTAGCGGGACCCACCGGGGAGCTGTTTTTT
TRBV27	13	NA	TRBJ2-1	NA	CASSLVTPNEQFF	TGTGCCAGCAGTTTAGTCACACCCAATGAGCAGTTCTTC
TRBV7-2	15	NA	TRBJ1-6	TRBD1	CASSSGTGGYSPLHF	TGTGCCAGCAGCTCCGGGACAGGGGGCTATTCACCCCTCCACTTT